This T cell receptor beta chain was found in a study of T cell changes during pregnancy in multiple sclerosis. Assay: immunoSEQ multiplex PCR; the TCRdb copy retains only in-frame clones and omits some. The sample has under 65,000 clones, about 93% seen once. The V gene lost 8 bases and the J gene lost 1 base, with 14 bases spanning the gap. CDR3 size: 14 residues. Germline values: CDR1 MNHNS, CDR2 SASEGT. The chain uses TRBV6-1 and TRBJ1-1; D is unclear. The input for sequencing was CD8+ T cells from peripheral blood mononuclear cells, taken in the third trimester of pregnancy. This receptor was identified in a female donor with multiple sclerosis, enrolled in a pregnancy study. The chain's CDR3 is CASDYEGPNTEAFF. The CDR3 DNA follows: TGTGCCAGCGATTACGAGGGCCCGAACACTGAAGCTTTCTTT.